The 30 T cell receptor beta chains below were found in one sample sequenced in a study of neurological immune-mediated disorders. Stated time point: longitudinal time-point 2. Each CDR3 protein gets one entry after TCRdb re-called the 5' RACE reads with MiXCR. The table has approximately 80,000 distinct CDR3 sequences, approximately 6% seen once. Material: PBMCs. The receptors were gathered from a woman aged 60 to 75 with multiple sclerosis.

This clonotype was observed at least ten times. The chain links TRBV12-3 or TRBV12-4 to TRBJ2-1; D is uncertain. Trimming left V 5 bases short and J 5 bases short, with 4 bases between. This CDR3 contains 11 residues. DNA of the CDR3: TGTGCCAGCAGTATGAACAATGAGCAGTTCTTC. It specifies CASSMNNEQFF.

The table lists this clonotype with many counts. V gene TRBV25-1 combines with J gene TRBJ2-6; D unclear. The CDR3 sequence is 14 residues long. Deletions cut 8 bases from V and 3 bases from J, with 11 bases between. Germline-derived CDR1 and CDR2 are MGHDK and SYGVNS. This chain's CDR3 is CASSPGSGANVLTF. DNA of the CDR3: TGTGCCAGCTCGCCGGGTAGTGGGGCCAACGTCCTGACTTTC. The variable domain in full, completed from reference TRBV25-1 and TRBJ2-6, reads EADIYQTPRYLVIGTGKKITLECSQTMGHDKMYWYQQDPGMELHLIHYSYGVNSTEKGDLSSESTVSRIRTEHFPLTLESARPSHTSQYLCASSPGSGANVLTFGAGSRLTVL.

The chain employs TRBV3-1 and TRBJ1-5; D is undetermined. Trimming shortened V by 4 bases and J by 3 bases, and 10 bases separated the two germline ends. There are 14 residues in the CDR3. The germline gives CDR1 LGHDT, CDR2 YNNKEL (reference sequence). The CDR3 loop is CASSRGSNNQPQHF. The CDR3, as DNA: TGTGCCAGCAGCCGTGGGTCCAACAATCAGCCCCAGCATTTT.

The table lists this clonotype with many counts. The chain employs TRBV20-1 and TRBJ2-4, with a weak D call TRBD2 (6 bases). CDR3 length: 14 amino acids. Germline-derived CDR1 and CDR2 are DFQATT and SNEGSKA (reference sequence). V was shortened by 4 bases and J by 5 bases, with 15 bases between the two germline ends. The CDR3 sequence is CSATGDHPENIQYF. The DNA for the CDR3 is TGCAGTGCTACGGGGGACCACCCCGAAAACATTCAGTACTTC.

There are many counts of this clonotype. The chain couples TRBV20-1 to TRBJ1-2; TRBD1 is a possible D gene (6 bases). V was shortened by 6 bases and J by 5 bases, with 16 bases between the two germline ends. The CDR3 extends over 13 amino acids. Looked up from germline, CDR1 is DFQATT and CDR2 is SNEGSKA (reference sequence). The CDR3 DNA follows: TGCAGTGCAGAATTAGACAGGAAATATGGCTACACCTTC. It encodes CSAELDRKYGYTF.

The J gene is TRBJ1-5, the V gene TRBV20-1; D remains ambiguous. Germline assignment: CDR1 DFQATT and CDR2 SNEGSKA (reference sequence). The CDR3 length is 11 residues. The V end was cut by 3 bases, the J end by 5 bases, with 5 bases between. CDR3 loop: CSASGDQPQHF. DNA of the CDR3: TGCAGTGCTAGCGGGGATCAGCCCCAGCATTTT.

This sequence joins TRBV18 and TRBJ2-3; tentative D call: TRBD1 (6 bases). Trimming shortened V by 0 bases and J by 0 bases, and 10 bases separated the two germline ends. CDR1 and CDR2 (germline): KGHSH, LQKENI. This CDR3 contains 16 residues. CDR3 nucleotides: TGTGCCAGCTCACCACCGGGGGCTTACAGCACAGATACGCAGTATTTT. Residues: CASSPPGAYSTDTQYF.

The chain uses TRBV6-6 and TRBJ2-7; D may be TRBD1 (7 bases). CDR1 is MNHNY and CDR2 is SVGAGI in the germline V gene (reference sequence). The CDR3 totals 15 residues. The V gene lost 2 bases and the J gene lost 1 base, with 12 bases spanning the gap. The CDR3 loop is CASSYGGTVSYEQYF. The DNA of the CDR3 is TGTGCCAGCAGTTACGGCGGGACAGTGTCCTACGAGCAGTACTTC.

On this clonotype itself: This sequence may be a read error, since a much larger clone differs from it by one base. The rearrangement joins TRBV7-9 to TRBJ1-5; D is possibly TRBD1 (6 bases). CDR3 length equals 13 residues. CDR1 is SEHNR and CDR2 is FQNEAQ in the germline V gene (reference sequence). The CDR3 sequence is CATSLNQGQPQHF. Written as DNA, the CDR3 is TGTGCCACCAGCCTCAACCAGGGGCAGCCCCAGCATTTT.

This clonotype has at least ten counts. The CDR3 loop reads CASSPSGQGKLGEAFF. DNA of the CDR3: TGTGCCAGCAGCCCCTCGGGACAGGGCAAACTGGGGGAAGCTTTCTTT. The gene calls are TRBV3-1 and TRBJ1-1, with 9 positions matching TRBD1. V shed 4 bases, J shed 8 bases, and the junction held 14 bases outside the gene matches. CDR1 LGHDT and CDR2 YNNKEL come from the germline V gene (reference sequence). This CDR3 spans 16 amino acids. Drawing the rest from reference TRBV3-1 and TRBJ1-1, the complete variable domain is DTAVSQTPKYLVTQMGNDKSIKCEQNLGHDTMYWYKQDSKKFLKIMFSYNNKELIINETVPNRFSPKSPDKAHLNLHINSLELGDSAVYFCASSPSGQGKLGEAFFGQGTRLTVV.

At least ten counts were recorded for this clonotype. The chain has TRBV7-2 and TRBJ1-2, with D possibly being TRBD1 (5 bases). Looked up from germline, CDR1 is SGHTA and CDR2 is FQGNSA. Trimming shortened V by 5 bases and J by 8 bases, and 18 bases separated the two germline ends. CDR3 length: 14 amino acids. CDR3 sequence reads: CASSARTRRLGYTF. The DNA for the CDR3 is TGTGCCAGCAGCGCCCGGACACGTCGACTAGGCTACACCTTC.

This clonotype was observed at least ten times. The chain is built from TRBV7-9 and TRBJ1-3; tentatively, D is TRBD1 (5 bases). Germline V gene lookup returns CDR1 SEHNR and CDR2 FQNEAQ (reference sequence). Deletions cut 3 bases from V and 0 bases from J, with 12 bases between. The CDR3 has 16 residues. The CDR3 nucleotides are TGTGCCAGCAGCTTCTTGGGACGGACCTCTGGAAACACCATATATTTT. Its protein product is CASSFLGRTSGNTIYF.

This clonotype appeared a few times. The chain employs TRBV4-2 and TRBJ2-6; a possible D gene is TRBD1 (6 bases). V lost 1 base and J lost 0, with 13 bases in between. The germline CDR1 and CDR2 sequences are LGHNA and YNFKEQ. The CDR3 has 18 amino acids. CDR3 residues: CASSQVRGNLSGANVLTF. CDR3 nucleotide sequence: TGTGCCAGCAGCCAAGTTAGGGGGAACCTCTCTGGGGCCAACGTCCTGACTTTC.

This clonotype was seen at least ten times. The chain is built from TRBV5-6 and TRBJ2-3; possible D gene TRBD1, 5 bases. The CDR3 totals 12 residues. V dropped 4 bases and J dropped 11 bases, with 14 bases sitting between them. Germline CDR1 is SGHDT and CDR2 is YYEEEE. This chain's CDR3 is CASSPGGHGQYF. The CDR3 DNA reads TGTGCCAGCAGCCCCGGCGGACACGGGCAGTATTTT.

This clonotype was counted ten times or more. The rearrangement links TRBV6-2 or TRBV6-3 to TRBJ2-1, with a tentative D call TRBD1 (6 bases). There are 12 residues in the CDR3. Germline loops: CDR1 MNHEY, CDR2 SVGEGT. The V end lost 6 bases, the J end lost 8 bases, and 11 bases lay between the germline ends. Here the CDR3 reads CASSTGFYEQFF. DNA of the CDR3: TGTGCCAGCAGCACAGGGTTCTATGAGCAGTTCTTC.

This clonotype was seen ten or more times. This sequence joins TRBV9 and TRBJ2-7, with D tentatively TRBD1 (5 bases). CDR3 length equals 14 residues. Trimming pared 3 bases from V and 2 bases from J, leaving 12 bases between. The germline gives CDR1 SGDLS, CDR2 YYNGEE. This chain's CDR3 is CASSAHTGAYEQYF. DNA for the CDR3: TGTGCCAGCAGCGCCCACACAGGTGCCTACGAGCAGTACTTC.

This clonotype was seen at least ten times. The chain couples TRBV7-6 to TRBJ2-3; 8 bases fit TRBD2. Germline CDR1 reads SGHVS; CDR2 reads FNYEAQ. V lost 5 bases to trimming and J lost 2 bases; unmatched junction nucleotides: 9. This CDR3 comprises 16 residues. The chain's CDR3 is CASSAGAGGSTDTQYF. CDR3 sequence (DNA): TGTGCCAGCAGCGCGGGGGCGGGGGGTTCCACAGATACGCAGTATTTT.

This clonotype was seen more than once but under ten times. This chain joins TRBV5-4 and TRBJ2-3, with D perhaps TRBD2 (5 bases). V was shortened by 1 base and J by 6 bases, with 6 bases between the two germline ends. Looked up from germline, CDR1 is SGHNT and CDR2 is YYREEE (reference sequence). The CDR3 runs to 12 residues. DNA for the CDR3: TGTGCCAGCAGCTTGAGAGGGGATACGCAGTATTTT. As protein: CASSLRGDTQYF. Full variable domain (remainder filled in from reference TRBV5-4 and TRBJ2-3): ETGVTQSPTHLIKTRGQQVTLRCSSQSGHNTVSWYQQALGQGPQFIFQYYREEENGRGNFPPRFSGLQFPNYSSELNVNALELDDSALYLCASSLRGDTQYFGPGTRLTVL.

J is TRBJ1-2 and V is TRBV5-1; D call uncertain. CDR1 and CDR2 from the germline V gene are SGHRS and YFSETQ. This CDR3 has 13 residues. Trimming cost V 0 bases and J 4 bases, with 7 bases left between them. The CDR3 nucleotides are TGCGCCAGCAGCTTGGAACTGATCTATGGCTACACCTTC. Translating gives CASSLELIYGYTF. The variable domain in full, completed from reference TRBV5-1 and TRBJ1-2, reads KAGVTQTPRYLIKTRGQQVTLSCSPISGHRSVSWYQQTPGQGLQFLFEYFSETQRNKGNFPGRFSGRQFSNSRSEMNVSTLELGDSALYLCASSLELIYGYTFGSGTRLTVV.

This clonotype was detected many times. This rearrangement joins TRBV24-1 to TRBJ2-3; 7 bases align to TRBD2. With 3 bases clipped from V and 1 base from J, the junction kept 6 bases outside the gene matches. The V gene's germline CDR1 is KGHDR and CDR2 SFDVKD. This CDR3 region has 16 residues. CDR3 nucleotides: TGTGCCACCAGTGATCCAGTCCGGGGGGGCACAGATACGCAGTATTTT. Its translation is CATSDPVRGGTDTQYF.

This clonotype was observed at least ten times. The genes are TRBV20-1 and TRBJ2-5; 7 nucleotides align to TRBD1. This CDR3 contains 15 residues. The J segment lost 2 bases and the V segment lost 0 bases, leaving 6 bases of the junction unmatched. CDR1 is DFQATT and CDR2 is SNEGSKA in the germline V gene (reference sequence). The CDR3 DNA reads TGCAGTGCTAGAGATCCTAGGGGGCAGCAAGAGACCCAGTACTTC. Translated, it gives CSARDPRGQQETQYF.

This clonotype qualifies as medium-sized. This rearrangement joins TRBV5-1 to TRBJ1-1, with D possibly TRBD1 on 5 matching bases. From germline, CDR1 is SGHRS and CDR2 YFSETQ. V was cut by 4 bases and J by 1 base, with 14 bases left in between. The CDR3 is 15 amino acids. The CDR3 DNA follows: TGCGCCAGCAGCCGCCGGGACCAAAAGAACACTGAAGCTTTCTTT. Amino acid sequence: CASSRRDQKNTEAFF.

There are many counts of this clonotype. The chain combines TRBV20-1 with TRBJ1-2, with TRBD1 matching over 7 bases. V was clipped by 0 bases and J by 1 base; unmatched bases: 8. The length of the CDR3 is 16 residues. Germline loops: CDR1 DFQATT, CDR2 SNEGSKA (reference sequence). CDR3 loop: CSARDLDRELNYGYTF. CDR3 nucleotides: TGCAGTGCTAGAGATCTTGACAGGGAACTTAACTATGGCTACACCTTC.

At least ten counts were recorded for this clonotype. CDR3 DNA sequence: TGCAGTGCTAAGGTCCAGGGGTACGAGCAGTACTTC. Translating it yields CSAKVQGYEQYF. The chain has TRBV20-1 and TRBJ2-7; D might be TRBD1 (6 bases). The CDR3 sequence is 12 residues long. V lost 4 bases, J lost 4 bases, and 11 bases lay in between. Germline V gives CDR1 DFQATT, CDR2 SNEGSKA (reference sequence).

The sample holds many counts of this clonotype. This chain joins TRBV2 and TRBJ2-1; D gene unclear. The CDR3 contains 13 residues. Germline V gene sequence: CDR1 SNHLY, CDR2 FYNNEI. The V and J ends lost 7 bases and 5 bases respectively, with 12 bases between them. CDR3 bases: TGTGCCAGCAAGTACTTGATTAACAATGAGCAGTTCTTC. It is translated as CASKYLINNEQFF.

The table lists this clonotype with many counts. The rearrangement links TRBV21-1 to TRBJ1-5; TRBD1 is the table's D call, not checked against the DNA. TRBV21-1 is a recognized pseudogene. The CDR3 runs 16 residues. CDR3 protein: CASSPQTGSGNQPQHF. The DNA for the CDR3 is TGTGCCAGCAGCCCACAGACAGGGTCTGGAAATCAGCCCCAGCATTTT.

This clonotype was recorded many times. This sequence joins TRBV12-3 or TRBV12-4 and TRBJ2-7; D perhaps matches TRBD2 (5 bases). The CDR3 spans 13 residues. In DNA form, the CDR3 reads TGTGCGAGTTCGGGATCTAGCTCCTACGAGCAGTACTTC. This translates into CASSGSSSYEQYF.

This CDR3 reads CASSYGEGEAFF. CDR3 in DNA: TGTGCCAGCAGTTACGGGGAGGGGGAAGCTTTCTTT. V usage is TRBV6-5 and J usage is TRBJ1-1; D is possibly TRBD1 (5 bases). The V end was cut by 2 bases, the J end by 8 bases, with 9 bases between. CDR3 length: 12 amino acids. The germline V gene encodes CDR1 MNHEY and CDR2 SVGAGI.

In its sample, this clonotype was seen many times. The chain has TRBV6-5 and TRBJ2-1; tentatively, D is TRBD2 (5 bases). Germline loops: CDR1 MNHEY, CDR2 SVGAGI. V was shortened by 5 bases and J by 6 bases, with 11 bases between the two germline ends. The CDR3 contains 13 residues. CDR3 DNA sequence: TGTGCCAGCAGTAACGGGGAGTTCAATGAGCAGTTCTTC. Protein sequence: CASSNGEFNEQFF.

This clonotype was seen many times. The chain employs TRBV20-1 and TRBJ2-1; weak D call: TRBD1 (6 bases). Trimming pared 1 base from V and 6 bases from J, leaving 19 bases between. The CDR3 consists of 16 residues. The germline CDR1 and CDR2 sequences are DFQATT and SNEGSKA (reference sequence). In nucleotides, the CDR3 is TGCAGTGCTAGAGGGTTCGCAGGGGTACTCGGCAATGAGCAGTTCTTC. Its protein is CSARGFAGVLGNEQFF.